This T cell receptor beta chain was recovered during a study of shared clonotypes between healthy human individuals. Study-wide background: Three plates were used per donor for CD4 naive, three for CD4 memory, two for CD8 naive and one for CD8 memory.

Healthy HIV-negative adults with no recent acute infections or vaccinations were recruited as donors. Germline V CDR1 and CDR2: SGHVS, FQNEAQ. The CDR3 totals 12 residues. V gave up 5 bases and J gave up 0 bases, with 2 bases separating them. This clone was seen only a few times. The target antigen is unknown. This table comes from immunoSEQ multiplex PCR, and its TCRdb copy is limited to in-frame clones, with some not included. The table includes about a million clones, about 72% detected once. Study findings and constraints: The represented genetic and exposure-history diversity was limited by the small number of donors. The naive CD4 repertoires of several donors were compared, and around 4.7% of clonotypes were shared.

This TCR was recovered from a man between 18 and 35 years old in good health. Some clones in this sample may be carry-over from other donors' samples. Sequencing was performed on memory CD4+ T cells from PBMCs. Subset denoted: CD45RA-negative fraction. This rearrangement joins TRBV7-8 to TRBJ1-5; D is ambiguous. The CDR3 is CASSHSNQPQHF. CDR3 DNA sequence: TGTGCCAGCAGCCATAGCAATCAGCCCCAGCATTTT.